This TCR beta chain originates from a study of Graves' ophthalmopathy and Graves' hyperthyroidism (dated by TCRdb to the late 2010s). Looking at the study overall: Peripheral blood was collected at initial diagnosis, before any treatment. To tell Graves' ophthalmopathy apart from Graves' hyperthyroidism, and to predict which patients would progress to ophthalmopathy, the study relied on TCR beta repertoire signatures. In total, around 130 blood samples were TCR-sequenced: fewer than 50 ophthalmopathy, roughly 77 hyperthyroidism and approximately 17 hyperthyroidism-to-ophthalmopathy patients. To explore V-J signatures that separate ophthalmopathy from hyperthyroidism, a discovery set of 95 to 100 patients was enrolled, consisting of approximately 44 with ophthalmopathy and roughly 57 with stable hyperthyroidism. An independent validation cohort comprised around 19 hyperthyroidism patients and about 16 patients who later progressed from hyperthyroidism to ophthalmopathy. In roughly 6 hyperthyroidism patients, the T-cell repertoire of thyroid tissue was compared with the T-cell repertoire of blood. After sampling, hyperthyroidism patients received methimazole starting at 30 mg daily, and ophthalmopathy patients received high-dose intravenous methylprednisolone. The approximately 90 discovery patients were randomly split 7:3 into training and test sets. Results the study describes overall, beyond this receptor: Most expanded thyroid clonotypes with a frequency above 0.001 also appeared in blood, which suggests that blood repertoires may reflect the immune response in the thyroid. In validation, the model predicted ophthalmopathy progression with nearly 71% sensitivity and approximately 78% specificity; roughly eleven predicted patients were CT-confirmed with GO in a median of roughly 6.8 months. No statistical method was used to set the sample size in advance, and the investigators knew which group each participant was assigned to. The 13-signature model separated ophthalmopathy from stable hyperthyroidism with approximately 90% sensitivity and about 84% specificity in cross-validation, and 80%/75% in the test set.

A remark on this clonotype: Its antigen is currently not known. Base qualities are not provided; no much larger clone lies one nucleotide away.

TCR beta CDR3 regions were amplified from RNA transcripts for repertoire sequencing. The first round was an RT-PCR using HTBI primers with the Qiagen OneStep RT-PCR kit, and this first round was followed by a second-round multiplex PCR, then size selection and purification. The libraries underwent paired-end sequencing with 100 bp reads on an Illumina HiSeq2000. For the original study's pipeline: SOAPnuke was used to process the reads, throwing out any read that had adapters, had uncalled bases, had a mean Phred below 15, or lacked an exact constant-primer or identifier match. COPE v1.2.5 was used to merge the high-quality paired reads. Each unique nucleotide sequence was defined as a clonotype, and clonotypes were aligned to IMGT TRB V, D and J references with MiTCR v1.1. Analysis was restricted to V-J combinations with a frequency above 0.0001, which covered 99.2% of repertoires. A TCR clonal expansion and chaos score per V-J combination was defined as the ratio of F50 clonal expansion to chaos observed in the TCRdist matrix. Welch's t-statistics and random forest were used to narrow the features down to around 12 V-J combinations, which were then fed into a naive Bayes classifier. Thyroid-blood repertoire similarity was quantified with the Morisita-Horn index. TCRdb trimmed the raw reads at Q25, called clones with MiXCR and kept productive beta chains. Identical CDR3 protein sequences are pooled into one entry, listed with their most common genes and DNA. The V and J calls and clone size come from TCRdb's table, not from the authors' own analysis. Across this sample there are around 170,000 distinct CDR3 sequences, with over 35% seen only once. The ten largest clones take up under 7% of the sample.

The germline V gene encodes CDR1 MNHEY and CDR2 SVGAGI. Trimming accounts for 7 bases at V and 5 bases at J, while the number of junction bases matched to no gene is 16. CDR3 length: 17 amino acids, cysteine to phenylalanine. Here the CDR3 DNA is all that survives: 51 bases in frame from base 1. The ophthalmopathy patients had moderately to severely active disease, with a Clinical Activity Score of 3 or higher, a NOSPECS grade of 4 or higher, and a disease duration of less than 3 months. Anyone with other autoimmune diseases, uncontrolled infections, pregnancy or lactation was excluded from the study. Clinical symptoms, serum thyroxine, TRAb, thyroid ultrasound and orbital computed tomography were used for diagnosis. PBMCs were isolated from 8 to 10 ml of fresh peripheral blood by Ficoll-Paque density gradient centrifugation. Total RNA was extracted using Trizol reagent, and RNA quality was checked on an Agilent 2100 Bioanalyzer.

The TCR originated in a woman aged 35 to 49 with Graves' ophthalmopathy. Donor details come from another sample of the same person, matched by shared clones. Material: peripheral blood. Here the chain combines TRBV6-5 and TRBJ1-5; TRBD1 lines up with 8 middle nucleotides. For the CDR3, the sequence is CASKHSSGQGIDQPQHF. The base sequence is TGTGCCAGCAAACACTCTTCCGGACAGGGTATCGATCAGCCCCAGCATTTT.